What follows is one T cell receptor beta chain and its context. The CDR3 is 15 residues long. The germline V gene encodes CDR1 LGHNA and CDR2 YNFKEQ. J lost 7 bases, V lost 3 bases, and 8 bases had no gene match. The source of the sample is a study of blood T cells in healthy people across ages. The use of a sample-barcoded 5' primer and a J-beta primer mix characterized a second PCR of roughly 6 to 12 cycles. MiXCR, run by TCRdb on the 5' RACE reads, gives a single entry per CDR3 protein. Among 800,000 or so distinct CDR3 sequences listed, about 25% were seen once. In addition, the sample was reused for a study of T cells of mothers and their children.

The sample taken for sequencing was blood. The clonotype comes from a boy under 18 in good health. The rearrangement joins TRBV4-2 to TRBJ2-1, with 8 bases matching TRBD2. The CDR3 is CASSQGTSEGNEQFF. Here the CDR3 DNA reads TGTGCCAGCAGCCAGGGGACTAGTGAGGGGAATGAGCAGTTCTTC.